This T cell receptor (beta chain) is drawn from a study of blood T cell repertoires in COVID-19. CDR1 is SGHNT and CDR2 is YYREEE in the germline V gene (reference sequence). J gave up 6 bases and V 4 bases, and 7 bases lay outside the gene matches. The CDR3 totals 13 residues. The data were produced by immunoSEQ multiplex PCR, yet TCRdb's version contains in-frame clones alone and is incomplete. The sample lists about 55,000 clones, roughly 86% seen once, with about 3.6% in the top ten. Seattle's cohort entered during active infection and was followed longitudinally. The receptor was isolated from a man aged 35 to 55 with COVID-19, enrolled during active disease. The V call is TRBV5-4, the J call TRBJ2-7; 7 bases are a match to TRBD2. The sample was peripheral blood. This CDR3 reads CASSTAWEGEQYF. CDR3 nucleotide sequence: TGTGCCAGCAGCACGGCGTGGGAGGGCGAGCAGTACTTC.